These 14 T cell receptor beta chains originate from one sample sequenced in a study of blood T cell repertoires in COVID-19. Generated by immunoSEQ multiplex PCR, the TCRdb table keeps only in-frame clones and is missing some. The sample yields more than 110,000 clones, roughly 84% seen once. The sample consisted of peripheral blood. Receptors were obtained from a human donor in a cohort sampled during active COVID-19.

V usage is TRBV23-1 and J usage is TRBJ2-3; 8 bases are shared with TRBD1. TRBV23-1 is labeled an ORF, and its function is uncertain. The CDR3 length is 18 residues. With 3 bases clipped from V and 3 bases from J, the junction kept 14 bases outside the gene matches. CDR3: CASSHGQGQEGATDTQYF. The CDR3 DNA is TGCGCCAGCAGTCACGGACAGGGACAGGAGGGGGCTACAGATACGCAGTATTTT.

This clone showed up just once. The chain couples TRBV25-1 to TRBJ2-6, with TRBD2 matching over 13 bases. CDR1 MGHDK and CDR2 SYGVNS come from the germline V gene. The CDR3 is made up of 17 amino acids. Unmatched junction bases numbered 4, after V lost 4 bases and J lost 4 bases. The CDR3 sequence: CASSATSGGAGANVLTF. CDR3 sequence (DNA): TGTGCCAGCAGTGCTACTAGCGGGGGGGCCGGGGCCAACGTCCTGACTTTC.

The V gene is TRBV18, the J gene TRBJ2-7; 9 nucleotides agree with TRBD1. Germline V CDR1 and CDR2: KGHSH, LQKENI. Trimming removed 6 bases from V and 3 bases from J; junction bases left unmatched: 9. This CDR3 is built from 15 residues. Here the CDR3 reads CASSALGQGGYEQYF. The CDR3 coding sequence is TGTGCCAGCTCCGCCCTGGGACAGGGCGGCTACGAGCAGTACTTC. Filled out from reference TRBV18 and TRBJ2-7, the complete variable domain reads NAGVMQNPRHLVRRRGQEARLRCSPMKGHSHVYWYRQLPEEGLKFMVYLQKENIIDESGMPKERFSAEFPKEGPSILRIQQVVRGDSAAYFCASSALGQGGYEQYFGPGTRLTVT.

The V call is TRBV3-1 (or the pseudogene TRBV3-2), the J call TRBJ1-6, with TRBD1 matching over 7 bases. The CDR3 is 15 residues long. CDR1 LGHDT and CDR2 YNNKEL come from the germline V gene (reference sequence). The ends lost 3 bases at V and 9 bases at J; junction bases unmatched: 8. The CDR3 protein is CASSHAQGVGSPLHF. The CDR3 nucleotides read TGTGCCAGCAGCCACGCTCAGGGGGTAGGTTCACCCCTCCACTTT.

The chain's CDR3 is CASSFPGTGGSGELFF. The CDR3 DNA follows: TGTGCCAGCAGCTTCCCCGGGACAGGGGGCTCCGGGGAGCTGTTTTTT. The chain links TRBV7-9 to TRBJ2-2, with 12 bases aligning to TRBD1. From germline, CDR1 is SEHNR and CDR2 FQNEAQ (reference sequence). The CDR3 runs 16 residues. V gave up 3 bases and J gave up 6 bases; unmatched junction bases: 5. Combining the CDR3 with reference TRBV7-9 and TRBJ2-2 gives the whole variable domain DTGVSQNPRHKITKRGQNVTFRCDPISEHNRLYWYRQTLGQGPEFLTYFQNEAQLEKSRLLSDRFSAERPKGSFSTLEIQRTEQGDSAMYLCASSFPGTGGSGELFFGEGSRLTVL.

V gene TRBV20-1 combines with J gene TRBJ2-2; TRBD1 is a possible D gene (5 bases). The CDR3 is 13 amino acids. With 3 bases removed from V and 1 base from J, the gap between germline ends came to 6 bases. Germline lookup yields CDR1 DFQATT and CDR2 SNEGSKA (reference sequence). The CDR3 protein is CSASRGNTGELFF. Here the CDR3 DNA reads TGCAGTGCTAGTAGGGGGAACACCGGGGAGCTGTTTTTT.

The V gene is TRBV5-5, the J gene TRBJ1-2, with 11 bases aligning to TRBD1. Germline CDR1 and CDR2: SGHKS and YYEKEE (reference sequence). The V gene end was trimmed by 4 bases and the J gene end by 3 bases; junction bases not matched to a gene: 14. The length of the CDR3 is 18 residues. The CDR3 sequence: CASSQGQDRGLLDYGYTF. The CDR3 nucleotides are TGTGCCAGCAGCCAGGGGCAGGACAGGGGGCTACTGGACTATGGCTACACCTTC.

Only one count was recorded for this clone. The genes are TRBV2 and TRBJ2-1; possibly TRBD2 for D (5 bases). This CDR3 spans 16 amino acids. The V end lost 5 bases, the J end lost 4 bases, and 18 bases lay between the germline ends. Germline CDR1 reads SNHLY; CDR2 reads FYNNEI. CDR3 nucleotide sequence: TGTGCCAGCAGTTCCCAACTAGGAAAGGGTTACAATGAGCAGTTCTTC. Its translation is CASSSQLGKGYNEQFF.

This chain joins TRBV2 and TRBJ1-2; D not certain. V was cut by 1 base and J by 2 bases, with 5 bases left in between. Germline CDR1 reads SNHLY; CDR2 reads FYNNEI. The CDR3 runs to 13 residues. CDR3 DNA: TGTGCCAGCAGTGAAGACTTGAACTATGGCTACACCTTC. Its protein is CASSEDLNYGYTF.

The chain has TRBV19 and TRBJ1-5; 10 positions agree with TRBD1. V was clipped by 1 base and J by 3 bases; unmatched bases: 3. Germline CDR1 and CDR2: LNHDA and SQIVND (reference sequence). The CDR3 is 16 amino acids. CDR3 nucleotide sequence: TGTGCCAGTAGTATAGGGGACAGGGGAGTCAATCAGCCCCAGCATTTT. Translating gives CASSIGDRGVNQPQHF.

The rearrangement joins TRBV7-9 to TRBJ1-2; 8 bases are shared with TRBD1. The CDR3 length is 15 residues. V trimming: 5 bases; J trimming: 2 bases; junction bases outside the gene matches: 7. CDR1 and CDR2 from the germline V gene are SEHNR and FQNEAQ (reference sequence). Here the CDR3 DNA reads TGTGCCAGCAGCGGACTGGACAGGGTGAACTATGGCTACACCTTC. Amino acid sequence: CASSGLDRVNYGYTF.

For the CDR3, the DNA is TGCGCCAGCAGCCGGCGCGAGGACAGGGGCTACGAGCAGTACTTC. Protein: CASSRREDRGYEQYF. V is TRBV4-1 and J is TRBJ2-7; the match to TRBD1 covers 9 bases. CDR1 is MGHRA, CDR2 YSYEKL, per germline. CDR3 length: 15 residues. J gave up 3 bases and V 4 bases, and 7 bases lay outside the gene matches.

This clone was detected once. The rearrangement links TRBV6-4 to TRBJ1-6; D not certain. V shed 3 bases and J shed 7 bases, with 10 bases lying between them. Per germline, CDR1 MRHNA and CDR2 SNTAGT. The CDR3 loop spans 14 amino acids. The DNA for the CDR3 is TGTGCCAGCAGTGAGGCCCTCGGGAATTCACCCCTCCACTTT. It translates to CASSEALGNSPLHF.

The chain has TRBV19 and TRBJ1-2, with D perhaps TRBD1 (5 bases). Germline V gives CDR1 LNHDA, CDR2 SQIVND (reference sequence). The germline V and J ends were trimmed by 2 bases and 7 bases, with 14 bases remaining between them. The CDR3 is 14 residues long. This chain's CDR3 is CASSISQGGSGYTF. For the CDR3, the DNA is TGTGCCAGTAGTATATCCCAGGGCGGGAGTGGCTACACCTTC.